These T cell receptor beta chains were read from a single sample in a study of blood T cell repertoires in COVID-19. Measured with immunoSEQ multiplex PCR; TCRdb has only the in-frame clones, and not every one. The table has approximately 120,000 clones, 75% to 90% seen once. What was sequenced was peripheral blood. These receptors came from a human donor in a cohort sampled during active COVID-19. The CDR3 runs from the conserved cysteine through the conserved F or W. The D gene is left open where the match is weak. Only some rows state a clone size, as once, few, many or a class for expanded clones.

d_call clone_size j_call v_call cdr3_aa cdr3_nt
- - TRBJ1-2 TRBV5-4 CASSLGVSGGYTF TGTGCCAGCAGCTTGGGGGTCAGCGGTGGCTACACCTTC
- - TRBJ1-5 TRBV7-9 CASSLGIQPQHF TGTGCCAGCAGCTTAGGTATCCAGCCCCAGCATTTT
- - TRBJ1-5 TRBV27 CASRRGSGAVGNQPQHF TGTGCCAGCAGGCGAGGTTCAGGGGCGGTGGGCAATCAGCCCCAGCATTTT
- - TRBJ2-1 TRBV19 CASSTFPGYEQFF TGTGCCAGTAGCACCTTCCCGGGGTATGAGCAGTTCTTC
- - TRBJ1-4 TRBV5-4 CASSLDARQATNEKLFF TGTGCCAGCAGCTTGGATGCGAGGCAAGCGACTAATGAAAAACTGTTTTTT
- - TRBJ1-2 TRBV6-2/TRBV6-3 CASSPGRPASTGNRHYGYTF TGTGCCAGCAGTCCAGGCAGGCCGGCCTCCACAGGGAATCGGCACTATGGCTACACCTTC
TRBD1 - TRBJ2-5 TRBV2 CASSEVRDRPMQETQYF TGTGCCAGCAGTGAAGTCCGGGACAGACCCATGCAAGAGACCCAGTACTTC
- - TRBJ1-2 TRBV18 CASSRLQGGDYGYTF TGTGCCAGCTCACGGTTACAGGGTGGGGACTATGGCTACACCTTC
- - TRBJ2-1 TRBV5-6 CASSLDPRAGDFYNEQFF TGTGCCAGCAGCTTGGACCCCCGAGCGGGTGACTTCTACAATGAGCAGTTCTTC
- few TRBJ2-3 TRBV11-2 CASGGGGREGDTQYF TGTGCCAGCGGGGGAGGGGGGAGAGAAGGAGATACGCAGTATTTT
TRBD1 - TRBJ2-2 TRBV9 CASSLWDRGAQAGELFF TGTGCCAGCAGCCTCTGGGACAGGGGCGCCCAGGCCGGGGAGCTGTTTTTT
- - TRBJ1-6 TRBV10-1 CASRRGVGSPLHF TGCGCCAGCAGACGCGGGGTGGGGTCACCCCTCCACTTT
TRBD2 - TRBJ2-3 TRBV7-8 CASSLGGGSSTDTQYF TGTGCCAGCAGCCTTGGTGGCGGGAGTTCCACAGATACGCAGTATTTT
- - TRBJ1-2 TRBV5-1 CASSLIGLTYGYTF TGCGCCAGCAGCTTGATCGGACTGACCTATGGCTACACCTTC
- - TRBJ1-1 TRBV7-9 CASSLGFGQWGNTEAFF TGTGCCAGCAGCTTAGGGTTCGGACAGTGGGGGAACACTGAAGCTTTCTTT
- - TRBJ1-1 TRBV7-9 CASMGGPLNTEAFF TGTGCCAGCATGGGGGGACCCCTTAACACTGAAGCTTTCTTT
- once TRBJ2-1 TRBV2 CASSEQDFNNEQFF TGTGCCAGCAGTGAACAGGACTTTAACAATGAGCAGTTCTTC
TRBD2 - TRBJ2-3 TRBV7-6 CASSLVVLAGGTDTQYF TGTGCCAGCAGCTTAGTAGTCCTAGCGGGGGGCACAGATACGCAGTATTTT
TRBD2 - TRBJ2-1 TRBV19 CASSPGGGRVSNEQFF TGTGCCAGTAGCCCCGGCGGGGGGCGCGTCTCAAATGAGCAGTTCTTC
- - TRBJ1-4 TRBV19 CASSTIRGEKLFF TGTGCCAGTTCTACTATTCGGGGGGAAAAACTGTTTTTT
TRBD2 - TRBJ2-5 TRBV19 CATSFSGTETQYF TGTGCCACCTCTTTTAGCGGGACCGAGACCCAGTACTTC
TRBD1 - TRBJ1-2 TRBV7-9 CASSFRTGDYGYTF TGTGCCAGCAGCTTCCGAACAGGGGACTATGGCTACACCTTC
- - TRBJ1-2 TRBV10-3 CAINGMYYGYTF TGTGCCATCAACGGGATGTACTATGGCTACACCTTC
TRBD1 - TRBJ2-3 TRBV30 CAWVGQGVTDTQYF TGTGCCTGGGTGGGACAGGGAGTCACAGATACGCAGTATTTT
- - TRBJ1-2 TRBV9 CASSVGADYGYTF TGTGCCAGCAGCGTAGGGGCCGATTATGGCTACACCTTC
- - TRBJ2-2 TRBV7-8 CASSLNSLNTGELFF TGTGCCAGCAGCTTAAACTCTCTGAACACCGGGGAGCTGTTTTTT
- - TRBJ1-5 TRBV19 CASRSVENQPQHF TGTGCCAGTCGTTCTGTGGAGAATCAGCCCCAGCATTTT
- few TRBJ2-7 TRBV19 CASSSGRVEQYF TGTGCCAGTAGTTCCGGCAGGGTCGAGCAGTACTTC
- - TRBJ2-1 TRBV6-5 CASRRTDNEQFF TGTGCCAGCAGACGGACTGACAATGAGCAGTTCTTC
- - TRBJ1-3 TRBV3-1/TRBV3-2 CASSLRQGNTIYF TGTGCCAGCAGCCTCCGACAGGGAAACACCATATATTTT
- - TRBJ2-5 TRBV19 CASSRRDTQETQYF TGTGCCAGTAGCCGACGGGACACCCAAGAGACCCAGTACTTC
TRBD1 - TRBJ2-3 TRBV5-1 CASSRDRSSTDTQYF TGCGCCAGCAGCCGGGACAGGTCTAGCACAGATACGCAGTATTTT
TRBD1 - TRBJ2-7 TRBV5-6 CASSDTGTGGYEQYF TGTGCCAGCAGCGACACCGGGACAGGGGGCTACGAGCAGTACTTC
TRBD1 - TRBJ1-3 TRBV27 CASSLYPPRQGALNGNTIYF TGTGCCAGCAGTTTATATCCCCCCCGACAGGGGGCTTTGAATGGAAACACCATATATTTT
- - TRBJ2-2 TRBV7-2 CASSLRTGELFF TGTGCCAGCAGCCTGAGGACCGGGGAGCTGTTTTTT
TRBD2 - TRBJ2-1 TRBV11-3 CASSLVGSGSKSVDEQFF TGTGCCAGCAGCTTAGTTGGTAGCGGGAGCAAAAGTGTCGATGAGCAGTTCTTC
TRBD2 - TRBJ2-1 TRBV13 CASSPRLASSYNEQFF TGTGCCAGCAGCCCCCGACTAGCGAGCTCCTACAATGAGCAGTTCTTC
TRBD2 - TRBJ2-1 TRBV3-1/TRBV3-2 CASSRTGLANEQFF TGTGCCAGCAGCCGAACGGGACTAGCGAATGAGCAGTTCTTC
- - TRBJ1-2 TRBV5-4 CASRSGTPSGGYTF TGTGCCAGCAGATCCGGGACACCTTCCGGTGGCTACACCTTC
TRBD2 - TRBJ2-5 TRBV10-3 CAIGGGTLVETQYF TGTGCCATCGGGGGGGGGACCCTCGTGGAGACCCAGTACTTC
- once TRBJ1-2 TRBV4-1 CASSQVMTANYGYTF TGCGCCAGCAGCCAAGTTATGACAGCTAACTATGGCTACACCTTC
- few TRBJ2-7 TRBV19 CASSKGRGRNKISSYEQYF TGTGCCAGTAGTAAAGGCAGGGGAAGGAATAAGATCTCCTCCTACGAGCAGTACTTC
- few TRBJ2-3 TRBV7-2 CASSLVISDTQYF TGTGCCAGCAGCCTAGTTATTTCAGATACGCAGTATTTT
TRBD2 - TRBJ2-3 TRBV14 CASSQVFFGRGTSTDTQYF TGTGCCAGCAGCCAAGTTTTCTTCGGGCGGGGGACTAGCACAGATACGCAGTATTTT
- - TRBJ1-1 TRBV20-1 CSASPGRTEAFF TGCAGTGCTAGTCCGGGAAGAACTGAAGCTTTCTTT
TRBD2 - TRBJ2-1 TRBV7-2 CASSLRLAGTSGEQFF TGTGCCAGCAGCTTACGCTTAGCGGGGACCTCCGGCGAGCAGTTCTTC
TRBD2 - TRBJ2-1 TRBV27 CASTRLAGYDYAQFF TGTGCCAGCACCAGACTAGCGGGGTACGATTACGCTCAGTTCTTC
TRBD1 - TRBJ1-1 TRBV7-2 CASSEYRGLNTEAFF TGTGCCAGCAGCGAATACAGGGGGCTGAACACTGAAGCTTTCTTT
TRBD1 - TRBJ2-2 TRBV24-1 CATSDPSSDRATGELFF TGTGCCACCAGTGACCCGAGTTCTGACAGGGCGACCGGGGAGCTGTTTTTT
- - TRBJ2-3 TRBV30 CAWSVRRVDTQYF TGTGCCTGGAGTGTAAGACGGGTAGATACGCAGTATTTT
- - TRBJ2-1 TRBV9 CASSGEVGLNEQFF TGTGCCAGCAGCGGAGAGGTAGGCCTCAATGAGCAGTTCTTC
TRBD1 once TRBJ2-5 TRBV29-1 CSVADRYQETQYF TGCAGCGTCGCGGACAGGTACCAAGAGACCCAGTACTTC
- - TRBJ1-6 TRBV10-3 CAISEDRGKPLHF TGTGCCATCAGTGAGGATAGGGGGAAACCCCTCCACTTT
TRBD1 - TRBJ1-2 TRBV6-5 CASSFTGQGLGYGYTF TGTGCCAGCAGTTTCACCGGACAGGGCCTAGGCTATGGCTACACCTTC
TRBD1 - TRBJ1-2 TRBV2 CASSRIRGLDGYTF TGTGCCAGCAGTCGTATCAGGGGGCTGGATGGCTACACCTTC
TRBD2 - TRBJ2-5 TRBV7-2 CASSLAGLAEETQYF TGTGCCAGCAGCTTAGCGGGACTAGCGGAAGAGACCCAGTACTTC
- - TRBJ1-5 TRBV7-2 CASSAGTGQRQPQHF TGTGCCAGCAGCGCCGGCACAGGGCAACGCCAGCCCCAGCATTTT
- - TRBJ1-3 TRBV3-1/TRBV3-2 CASSLRSSGNTIYF TGTGCCAGCAGCCTAAGGAGCTCTGGAAACACCATATATTTT
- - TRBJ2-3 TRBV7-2 CASSGPIQDTQYF TGTGCCAGCAGCGGGCCGATACAGGATACGCAGTATTTT
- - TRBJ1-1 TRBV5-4 CASSQRGPNTEAFF TGTGCCAGCAGCCAGCGGGGGCCGAACACTGAAGCTTTCTTT